These 8 T cell receptor beta chains were sequenced from one sample in a study of blood T cell repertoires in COVID-19. Produced via immunoSEQ multiplex PCR; TCRdb's table is partial and in-frame only. The sample records about 90,000 clones, under 90% being singletons. Sequencing was performed on peripheral blood. These receptors were obtained from a woman aged 70-85 years with acute or convalescent COVID-19.

The table lists this clone with a count of one. The V gene is TRBV6-1, the J gene TRBJ1-2; TRBD1 matches 8 bases. V lost 3 bases and J lost 4; bases outside the gene matches: 7. The length of the CDR3 is 15 residues. In germline, CDR1 is MNHNS, CDR2 SASEGT. The CDR3: CASSDTGQARYGYTF. CDR3 sequence (DNA): TGTGCCAGCAGTGATACGGGACAGGCCCGCTATGGCTACACCTTC.

This sequence joins TRBV28 and TRBJ1-6; D possibly corresponds to TRBD1 (5 bases). Germline loops: CDR1 MDHEN, CDR2 SYDVKM. Trimming shortened V by 6 bases and J by 4 bases, and 16 bases separated the two germline ends. The CDR3 spans 16 residues. CDR3 sequence: CASRGPTAFYNSPLHF. In DNA, the CDR3 is TGTGCCAGCAGGGGGCCGACAGCATTTTATAATTCACCCCTCCACTTT. Looking up the rest from reference TRBV28 and TRBJ1-6 gives the full variable domain: DVKVTQSSRYLVKRTGEKVFLECVQDMDHENMFWYRQDPGLGLRLIYFSYDVKMKEKGDIPEGYSVSREKKERFSLILESASTNQTSMYLCASRGPTAFYNSPLHFGNGTRLTVT.

The chain has TRBV28 and TRBJ2-1; D uncertain. The CDR3 sequence is 14 residues long. Germline V gene lookup returns CDR1 MDHEN and CDR2 SYDVKM. V was trimmed by 2 bases and J by 0 bases, leaving 5 bases between them. DNA for the CDR3: TGTGCCAGCAGTTTAGTGAGCTCCTACAATGAGCAGTTCTTC. Amino acid sequence: CASSLVSSYNEQFF.

This chain uses TRBV7-9 with TRBJ2-1; TRBD1 agrees at 9 bases. CDR1 is SEHNR and CDR2 is FQNEAQ in the germline V gene (reference sequence). Trimming cost V 2 bases and J 9 bases; bases outside gene matches: 11. This CDR3 is 16 amino acids long. The DNA of the CDR3 is TGTGCCAGCAGCTTATCCGACTGGACAGGGGTCATTGAGCAGTTCTTC. Its protein is CASSLSDWTGVIEQFF.

CDR3 sequence: CASSREGLDHNEQFF. Here the CDR3 DNA reads TGCGCCAGCAGCAGGGAGGGACTGGACCACAATGAGCAGTTCTTC. The genes are TRBV5-1 and TRBJ2-1; TRBD2 aligns across 7 bases. Germline V gives CDR1 SGHRS, CDR2 YFSETQ. The CDR3 runs to 15 residues. After removal of 4 bases from V and 5 bases from J, the junction contained 9 bases not matched to a gene.

The rearrangement uses TRBV5-6 and TRBJ2-2, with TRBD2 matching 8 bases. This CDR3 region has 14 residues. Germline trimming cut 4 bases from V and 5 bases from J; bases unmatched to any gene: 4. Germline V gene lookup returns CDR1 SGHDT and CDR2 YYEEEE. The CDR3 region is CASSISGVTGELFF. CDR3 sequence (DNA): TGTGCCAGCAGCATTAGCGGGGTGACCGGGGAGCTGTTTTTT.

The chain links TRBV10-2 to TRBJ1-5; D is possibly TRBD1 (5 bases). CDR3 length: 13 residues. CDR1 is WSHSY, CDR2 SAAADI, per germline. V was pared by 5 bases and J by 4 bases, with 9 bases between. CDR3 sequence reads: CASSSRENQPQHF. The CDR3 coding sequence is TGCGCCAGCAGTTCCAGGGAAAATCAGCCCCAGCATTTT.

The chain employs TRBV28 and TRBJ2-7; tentative D call: TRBD1 (5 bases). The V gene's germline CDR1 is MDHEN and CDR2 SYDVKM. The CDR3 length is 13 residues. V lost 5 bases to trimming and J lost 6 bases, with 14 bases between them. This CDR3 is CASSAQQDGEQYV. CDR3 DNA: TGTGCCAGCAGTGCTCAACAGGATGGCGAGCAGTACGTC.